This T cell receptor beta chain was documented in a study of cytomegalovirus exposure and HLA in healthy donors. Overall study results and limits: In vitro work confirmed that three CMV-associated chains recognize CMV antigens.

Germline V lookup: CDR1 SNHLY, CDR2 FYNNEI. The CDR3 is 13 amino acids. V shed 6 bases and J 10 bases; nucleotides not matched to a gene: 8. This clone has more than one count but fewer than ten. Its matching antigen is unknown. With 60 Vbeta and 13 Jbeta primers, the PCR was carried out. The table came from immunoSEQ multiplex PCR; TCRdb's copy has only in-frame clones and leaves some out. The table has 100,000 to 150,000 clones, about 66% seen once. Among the donors, all were healthy bone marrow donors. At the time of sampling, donors were nominally healthy, though unrecorded immune exposures were likely.

Sequencing used PBMCs. The V and J genes are TRBV2 and TRBJ1-5; TRBD1 matches 8 bases. The TCR comes from a man younger than 40 in good health and CMV-seropositive. CDR3: CASRADRAGPQHF. For the CDR3, the DNA is TGTGCCAGCAGGGCGGACAGGGCCGGCCCCCAGCATTTT.